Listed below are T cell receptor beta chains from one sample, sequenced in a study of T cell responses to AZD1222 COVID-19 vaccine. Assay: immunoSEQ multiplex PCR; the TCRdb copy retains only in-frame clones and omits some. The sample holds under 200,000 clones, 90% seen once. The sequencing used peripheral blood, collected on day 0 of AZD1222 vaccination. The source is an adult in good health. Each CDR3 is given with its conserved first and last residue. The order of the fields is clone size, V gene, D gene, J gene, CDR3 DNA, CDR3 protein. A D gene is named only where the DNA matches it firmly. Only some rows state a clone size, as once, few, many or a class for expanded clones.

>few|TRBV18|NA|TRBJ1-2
TGTGCCAGCTCGCTCCTGGAAAACTATGGCTACACCTTC
CASSLLENYGYTF
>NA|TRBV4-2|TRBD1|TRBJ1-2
TGTGCCAGCAGCCAAGAAGGAGGGACAGGGGGAAGAAACTATGGCTACACCTTC
CASSQEGGTGGRNYGYTF
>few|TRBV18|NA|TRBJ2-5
TGTGCCAGCTCACCTCAAGGCGGTCAAGAGACCCAGTACTTC
CASSPQGGQETQYF
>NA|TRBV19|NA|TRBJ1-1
TGTGCCAGTAGTATGCTCTGGTGGATAGAAAGGGGGAACACTGAAGCTTTCTTT
CASSMLWWIERGNTEAFF
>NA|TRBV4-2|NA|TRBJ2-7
TGTGCCAGCAGGCCCAATCCCCTAGTTAGTAGCTACGAGCAGTACTTC
CASRPNPLVSSYEQYF
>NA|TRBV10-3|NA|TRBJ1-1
TGTGCCATCAGTCAGATGAACACTGAAGCTTTCTTT
CAISQMNTEAFF
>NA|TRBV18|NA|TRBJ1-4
TGTGCCAGCTCACCCCCGGGACACCTTAATGAAAAACTGTTTTTT
CASSPPGHLNEKLFF
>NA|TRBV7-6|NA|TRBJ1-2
TGTGCCAGCAGCTTAGTAGGGGGGCATGGCTACACCTTC
CASSLVGGHGYTF
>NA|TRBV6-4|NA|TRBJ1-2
TGTGCCAGCAAACAGGTCGGCAGACCCGGGGAGGACTATGGCTACACCTTC
CASKQVGRPGEDYGYTF
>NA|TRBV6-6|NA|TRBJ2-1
TGTGCCAGCAGTTCCCTCGCGGGCGGCAATGAGCAGTTCTTC
CASSSLAGGNEQFF